This record looks at one TCR beta chain sequence and its context. This clone was observed a single time. This receptor's antigen is unknown. Nothing much larger sits one base from this clone, and base qualities are not available. The data stem from a study of Ad26.COV2.S vaccination and SARS-CoV-2 variants (TCRdb year 2021). About the investigation overall: Vaccine-arm donors came from COV1001, a multicentre, randomized, double-blind, placebo-controlled phase I-IIa trial of Ad26.COV2.S in healthy adults. A total of some 30 samples were included in the TCR-sequenced set, comprising roughly 19 Ad26.COV2.S vaccine recipients, 5 placebo recipients and 8 SARS-CoV-2 convalescent individuals. Ad26.COV2.S was administered intramuscularly at a dose of 5x10^10 or 1x10^11 viral particles, either as one shot or as two shots given 56 days apart. TCRbeta repertoire sequencing was used to assess the specificity and breadth of SARS-CoV-2-reactive T cell receptors after Ad26.COV2.S vaccination. Trial participants were randomized into five groups of five, in which low-dose or high-dose Ad26.COV2.S was given once or twice, or placebo was given on both occasions. Investigators did not know the trial group allocation while performing experiments and assessing outcomes. Findings and caveats that apply to the study as a whole: Comparable non-spike TCR breadth was observed between vaccine and placebo recipients, consistent with only spike being contained in the vaccine. Substantial breadth of spike-specific CD8+ and CD4+ T cell responses was reported after vaccination. According to the authors, total T cell responses may have been underestimated by the TCR breadth and depth analyses. Compared with placebo recipients, Ad26.COV2.S recipients showed higher spike-specific TCR breadth (P = 0.0014). The study was not powered to compare responses between vaccine doses or regimens.

V is pruned by 2 bases and J by 5 bases, leaving 8 bases of the junction without a gene match. The CDR3 holds 15 amino acids from the cysteine to the phenylalanine. The CDR3 DNA has 45 bases and is translated from base 1. The germline V gene provides CDR1 MNHNS and CDR2 SASEGT. The immunoSEQ Assay was the method used to sequence TCRbeta CDR3 regions. After extraction, genomic DNA underwent amplification by bias-controlled multiplex PCR, followed by high-throughput sequencing. The paper's data handling went like this. To quantify the absolute abundance of every unique TCRbeta CDR3 region, sequences were collapsed and filtered. T cell fraction was estimated by normalization of TCRbeta template counts to usable DNA, with usable DNA being measured through amplification of reference genes present in all nucleated cells. Repertoire TCRs were annotated as SARS-CoV-2-specific by exact matching of V gene, CDR3 amino acid sequence and J gene to a known reactive TCR set. The reference SARS-CoV-2 TCR set was obtained from MIRA and was filtered for enrichment in COVID-19-positive ImmuneCODE repertoires, whereby public or cross-reactive TCRs were removed. Based on the MIRA antigens, annotated TCRs were further analysed at the level of specific ORF or position within ORF. Breadth was defined as annotated unique rearrangements over total unique productive rearrangements; depth was the summed frequency of those rearrangements. Group comparisons of TCR breadth used two-sided Wilcoxon rank-sum tests. As stored in TCRdb, this immuneACCESS dataset retains in-frame rearrangements with V and J assigned. A fraction of the clones does not appear; measured against another copy, unresolved V genes explain less than half of the discrepancy, and the remainder lacks a known reason. V and J calls and clone size are given by that table; D and trimming were obtained from the DNA. A total of some 320,000 clones appear in this sample, about 82% of them only once. 2% to 2.5% of the sample is held by the ten biggest clonotypes.

The treatment or condition label of this sample denotes: around 19 received Ad26.COV2.S at low or high dose, single or two shots; a few received placebo; per-sample allocation not given. For vaccine and placebo recipients, repertoires were sequenced using samples collected on day 63 after the first injection. Cohort 1b enrolled fewer than 30 adults aged 18-55 years at a single site in Boston, USA, between 29 July and 7 August 2020. Ad26.COV2.S was a replication-incompetent adenovirus type 26 vector that expressed a prefusion-stabilized SARS-CoV-2 spike protein derived from the original Wuhan strain.

Specimen: peripheral blood, collected in a trial of Ad26.COV2.S vaccine versus placebo. The receptor's source is a person aged 18-60 years who received the Ad26.COV2.S COVID-19 vaccine or a placebo. Recombination connected TRBV6-1 to TRBJ2-5; 7 bases in the middle match TRBD2. The CDR3 amino acid sequence is: CASSELGGVEETQYF. The bases are TGTGCCAGCAGTGAACTGGGAGGGGTTGAGGAGACCCAGTACTTC.